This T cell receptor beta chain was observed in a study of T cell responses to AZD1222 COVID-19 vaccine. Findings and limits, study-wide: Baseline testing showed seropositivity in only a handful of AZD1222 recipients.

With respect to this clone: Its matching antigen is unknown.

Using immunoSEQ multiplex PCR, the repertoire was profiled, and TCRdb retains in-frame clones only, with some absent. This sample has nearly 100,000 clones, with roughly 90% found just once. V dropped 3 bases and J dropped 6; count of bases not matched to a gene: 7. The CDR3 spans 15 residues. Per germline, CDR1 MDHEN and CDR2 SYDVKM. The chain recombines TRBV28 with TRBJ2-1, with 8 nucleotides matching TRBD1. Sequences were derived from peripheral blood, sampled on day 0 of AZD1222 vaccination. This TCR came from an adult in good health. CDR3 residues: CASSFGQGASNEQFF. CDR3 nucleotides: TGTGCCAGCAGTTTCGGGCAGGGGGCGAGCAATGAGCAGTTCTTC. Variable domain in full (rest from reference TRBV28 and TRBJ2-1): DVKVTQSSRYLVKRTGEKVFLECVQDMDHENMFWYRQDPGLGLRLIYFSYDVKMKEKGDIPEGYSVSREKKERFSLILESASTNQTSMYLCASSFGQGASNEQFFGPGTRLTVL.